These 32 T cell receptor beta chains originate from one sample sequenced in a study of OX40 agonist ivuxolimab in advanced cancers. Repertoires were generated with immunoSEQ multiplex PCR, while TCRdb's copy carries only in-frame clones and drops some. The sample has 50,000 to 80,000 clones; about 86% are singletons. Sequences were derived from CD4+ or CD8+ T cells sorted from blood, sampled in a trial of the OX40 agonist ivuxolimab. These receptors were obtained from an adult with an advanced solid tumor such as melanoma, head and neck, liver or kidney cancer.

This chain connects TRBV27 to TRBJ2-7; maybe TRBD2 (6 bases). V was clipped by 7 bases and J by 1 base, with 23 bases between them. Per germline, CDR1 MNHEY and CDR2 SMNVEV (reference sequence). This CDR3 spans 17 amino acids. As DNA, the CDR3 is TGTGCCAGCACCCTATTTTCAGCGGGCGGGATATCCTACGAGCAGTACTTC. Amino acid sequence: CASTLFSAGGISYEQYF.

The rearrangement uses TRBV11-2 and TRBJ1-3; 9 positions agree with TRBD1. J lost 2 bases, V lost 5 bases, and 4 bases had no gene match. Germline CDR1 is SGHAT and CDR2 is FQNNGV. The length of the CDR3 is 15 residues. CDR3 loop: CASSGTGNAGNTIYF. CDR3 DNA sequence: TGTGCCAGCAGCGGGACAGGGAATGCTGGAAACACCATATATTTT.

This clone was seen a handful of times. The CDR3 sequence: CASSVFSYNEQFF. For the CDR3, the DNA is TGTGCCAGCAGCGTATTTTCCTACAATGAGCAGTTCTTC. The rearrangement uses TRBV9 and TRBJ2-1, with D unclear. This CDR3 has 13 residues. V was trimmed by 1 base and J by 1 base, leaving 3 bases between them. The germline gives CDR1 SGDLS, CDR2 YYNGEE.

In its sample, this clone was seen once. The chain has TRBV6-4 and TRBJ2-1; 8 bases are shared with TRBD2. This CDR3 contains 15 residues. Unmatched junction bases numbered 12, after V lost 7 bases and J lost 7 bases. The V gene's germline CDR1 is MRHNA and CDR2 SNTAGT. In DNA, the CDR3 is TGTGCCAGCACCTCGACCCGGCGGGGGGTTAATGAGCAGTTCTTC. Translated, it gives CASTSTRRGVNEQFF.

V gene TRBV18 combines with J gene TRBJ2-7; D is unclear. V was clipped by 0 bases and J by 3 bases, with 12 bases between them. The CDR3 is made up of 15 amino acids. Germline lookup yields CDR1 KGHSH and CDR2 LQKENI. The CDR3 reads CASSPPSVADYEQYF. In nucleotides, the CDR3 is TGTGCCAGCTCACCACCGTCAGTGGCCGACTACGAGCAGTACTTC. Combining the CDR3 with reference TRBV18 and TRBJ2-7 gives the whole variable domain NAGVMQNPRHLVRRRGQEARLRCSPMKGHSHVYWYRQLPEEGLKFMVYLQKENIIDESGMPKERFSAEFPKEGPSILRIQQVVRGDSAAYFCASSPPSVADYEQYFGPGTRLTVT.

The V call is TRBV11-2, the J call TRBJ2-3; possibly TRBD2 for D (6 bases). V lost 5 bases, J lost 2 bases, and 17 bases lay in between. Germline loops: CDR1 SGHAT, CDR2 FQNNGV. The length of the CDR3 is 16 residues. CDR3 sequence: CASSGPRGTNTDTQYF. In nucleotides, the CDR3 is TGTGCCAGCAGCGGCCCCCGCGGGACCAACACAGATACGCAGTATTTT.

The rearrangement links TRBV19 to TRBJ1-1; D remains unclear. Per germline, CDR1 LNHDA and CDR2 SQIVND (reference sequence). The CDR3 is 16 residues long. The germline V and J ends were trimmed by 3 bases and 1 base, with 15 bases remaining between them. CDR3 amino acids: CASSITWGLENTEAFF. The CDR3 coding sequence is TGTGCCAGTAGTATTACGTGGGGTCTAGAGAACACTGAAGCTTTCTTT. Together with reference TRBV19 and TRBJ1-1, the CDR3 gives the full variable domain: DGGITQSPKYLFRKEGQNVTLSCEQNLNHDAMYWYRQDPGQGLRLIYYSQIVNDFQKGDIAEGYSVSREKKESFPLTVTSAQKNPTAFYLCASSITWGLENTEAFFGQGTRLTVV.

CDR3 region: CASSQPLRGQGSTGELFF. CDR3 DNA: TGTGCCAGCAGCCAACCTCTCCGGGGACAGGGGTCCACCGGGGAGCTGTTTTTT. The chain combines TRBV4-2 with TRBJ2-2, with 10 bases fitting TRBD1. Germline lookup yields CDR1 LGHNA and CDR2 YNFKEQ. The J segment lost 4 bases and the V segment lost 2 bases, leaving 10 bases of the junction unmatched. The CDR3 loop spans 18 amino acids.

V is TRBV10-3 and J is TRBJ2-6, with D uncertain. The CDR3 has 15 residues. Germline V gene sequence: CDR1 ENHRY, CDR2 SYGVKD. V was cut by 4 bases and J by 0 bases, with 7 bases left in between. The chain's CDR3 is CAISAVSSGANVLTF. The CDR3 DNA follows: TGTGCCATCAGTGCGGTGAGCTCTGGGGCCAACGTCCTGACTTTC.

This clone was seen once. CDR3 sequence reads: CASSQGGRGSTDTQYF. The CDR3 DNA sequence: TGCGCCAGCAGTCAAGGGGGCAGGGGGAGCACAGATACGCAGTATTTT. The rearrangement uses TRBV23-1 and TRBJ2-3; TRBD1 matches at 7 bases. TRBV23-1 is an ORF; its function is uncertain. Losses at the gene ends were 2 bases for V and 0 bases for J; bases not matched to a gene: 5. The CDR3 sequence is 16 residues long.

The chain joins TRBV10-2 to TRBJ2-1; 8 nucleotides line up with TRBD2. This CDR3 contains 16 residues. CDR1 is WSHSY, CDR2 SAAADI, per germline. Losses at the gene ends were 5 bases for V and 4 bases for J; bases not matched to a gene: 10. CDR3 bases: TGCGCCAGCAGTCGTGCTCCTAGCGGGCCATACAATGAGCAGTTCTTC. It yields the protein CASSRAPSGPYNEQFF.

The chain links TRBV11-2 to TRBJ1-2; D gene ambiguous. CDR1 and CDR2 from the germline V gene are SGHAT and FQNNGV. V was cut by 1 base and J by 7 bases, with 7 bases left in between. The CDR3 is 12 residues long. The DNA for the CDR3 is TGTGCCAGCAGCTTAGGGTATGCTGGCTACACCTTC. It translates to CASSLGYAGYTF.

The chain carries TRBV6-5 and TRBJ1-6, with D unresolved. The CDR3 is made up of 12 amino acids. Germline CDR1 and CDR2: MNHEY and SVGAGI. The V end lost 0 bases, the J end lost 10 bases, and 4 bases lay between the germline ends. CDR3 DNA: TGTGCCAGCAGTTACTCCGCCTCACCCCTCCACTTT. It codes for CASSYSASPLHF.

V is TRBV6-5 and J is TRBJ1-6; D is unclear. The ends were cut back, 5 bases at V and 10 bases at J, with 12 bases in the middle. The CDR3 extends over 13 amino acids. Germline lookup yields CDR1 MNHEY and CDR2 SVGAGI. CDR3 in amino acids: CASSVDVRSPLHF. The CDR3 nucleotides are TGTGCCAGCAGTGTAGATGTAAGATCACCCCTCCACTTT.

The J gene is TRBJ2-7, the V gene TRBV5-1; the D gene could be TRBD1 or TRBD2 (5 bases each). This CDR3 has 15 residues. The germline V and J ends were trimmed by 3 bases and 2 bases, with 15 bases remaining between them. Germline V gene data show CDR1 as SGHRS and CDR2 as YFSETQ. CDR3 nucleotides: TGCGCCAGCAGCTCCACCGGGACCGGAACCTACGAGCAGTACTTC. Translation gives CASSSTGTGTYEQYF.

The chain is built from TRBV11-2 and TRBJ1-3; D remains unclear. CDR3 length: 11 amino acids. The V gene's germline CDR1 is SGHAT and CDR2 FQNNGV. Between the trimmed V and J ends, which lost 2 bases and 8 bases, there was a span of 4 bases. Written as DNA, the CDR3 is TGTGCCAGCAGCTTATATGACACCATATATTTT. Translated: CASSLYDTIYF. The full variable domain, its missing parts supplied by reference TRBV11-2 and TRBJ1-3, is EAGVAQSPRYKIIEKRQSVAFWCNPISGHATLYWYQQILGQGPKLLIQFQNNGVVDDSQLPKDRFSAERLKGVDSTLKIQPAKLEDSAVYLCASSLYDTIYFGEGSWLTVV.

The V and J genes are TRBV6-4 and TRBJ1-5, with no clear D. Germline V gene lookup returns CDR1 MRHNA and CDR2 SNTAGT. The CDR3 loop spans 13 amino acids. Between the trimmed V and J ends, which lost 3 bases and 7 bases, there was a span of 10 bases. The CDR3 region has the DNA TGTGCCAGCAGTGAAGACCCCGAACAGCCCCAGCATTTT. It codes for CASSEDPEQPQHF.

CDR3 DNA sequence: TGTGCCAGCAGCGCGGGGGGGCAGAATGAGCAGTTCTTC. Amino acid sequence: CASSAGGQNEQFF. This chain joins TRBV7-9 and TRBJ2-1; TRBD2 aligns across 9 bases. The CDR3 consists of 13 residues. Germline CDR1 SEHNR, CDR2 FQNEAQ (reference sequence). V shed 5 bases, J shed 7 bases, and the junction held 3 bases outside the gene matches.

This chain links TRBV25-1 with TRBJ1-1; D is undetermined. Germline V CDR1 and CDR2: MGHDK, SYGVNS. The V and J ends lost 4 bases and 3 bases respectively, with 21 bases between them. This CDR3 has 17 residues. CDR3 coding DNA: TGTGCCAGCAGTGGGTCATACTCCCTACCTATCGACACTGAAGCTTTCTTT. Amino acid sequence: CASSGSYSLPIDTEAFF.

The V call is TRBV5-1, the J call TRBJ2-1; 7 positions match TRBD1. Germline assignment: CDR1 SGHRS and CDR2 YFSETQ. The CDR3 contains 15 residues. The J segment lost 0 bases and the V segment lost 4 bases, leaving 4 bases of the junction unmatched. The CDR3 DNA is TGCGCCAGCAGCCTAAGACAGGGCTCCTACAATGAGCAGTTCTTC. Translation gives CASSLRQGSYNEQFF.

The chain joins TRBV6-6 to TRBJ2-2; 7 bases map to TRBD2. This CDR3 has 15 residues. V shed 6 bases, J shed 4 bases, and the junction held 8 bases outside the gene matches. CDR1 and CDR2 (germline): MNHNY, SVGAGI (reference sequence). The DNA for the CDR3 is TGTGCCAGCAGCTCTATGAGCGGGGTCACCGGGGAGCTGTTTTTT. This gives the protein CASSSMSGVTGELFF.

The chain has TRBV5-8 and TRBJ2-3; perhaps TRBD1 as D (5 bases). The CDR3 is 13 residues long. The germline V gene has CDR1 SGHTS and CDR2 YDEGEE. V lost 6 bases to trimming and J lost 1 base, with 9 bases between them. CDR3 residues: CASTLGGTDTQYF. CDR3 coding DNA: TGTGCCAGCACCCTAGGGGGCACAGATACGCAGTATTTT. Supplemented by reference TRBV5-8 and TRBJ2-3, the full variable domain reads EAGVTQSPTHLIKTRGQQATLRCSPISGHTSVYWYQQALGLGLQFLLWYDEGEERNRGNFPPRFSGRQFPNYSSELNVNALELEDSALYLCASTLGGTDTQYFGPGTRLTVL.

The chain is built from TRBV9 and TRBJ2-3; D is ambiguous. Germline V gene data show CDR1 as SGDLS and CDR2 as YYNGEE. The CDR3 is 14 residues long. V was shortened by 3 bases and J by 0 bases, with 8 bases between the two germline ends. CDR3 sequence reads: CASSGRSSTDTQYF. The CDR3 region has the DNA TGTGCCAGCAGCGGGCGTTCAAGCACAGATACGCAGTATTTT.

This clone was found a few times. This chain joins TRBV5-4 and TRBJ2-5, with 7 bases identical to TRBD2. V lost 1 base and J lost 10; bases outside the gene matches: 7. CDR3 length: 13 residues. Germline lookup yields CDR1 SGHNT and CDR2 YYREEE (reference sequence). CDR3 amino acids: CASSLPGLTFQYF. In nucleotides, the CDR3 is TGTGCCAGCAGCTTGCCGGGACTAACCTTCCAGTACTTC.

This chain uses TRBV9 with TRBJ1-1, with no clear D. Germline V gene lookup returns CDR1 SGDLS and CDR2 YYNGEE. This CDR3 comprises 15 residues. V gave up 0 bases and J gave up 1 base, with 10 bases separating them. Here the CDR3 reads CASSVGEAANTEAFF. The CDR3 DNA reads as TGTGCCAGCAGCGTAGGAGAGGCCGCGAACACTGAAGCTTTCTTT.

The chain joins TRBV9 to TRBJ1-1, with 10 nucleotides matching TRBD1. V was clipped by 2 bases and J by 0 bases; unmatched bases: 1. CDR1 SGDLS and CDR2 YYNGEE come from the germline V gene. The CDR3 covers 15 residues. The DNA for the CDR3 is TGTGCCAGCAGCGTGGGACAGGGGATGAACACTGAAGCTTTCTTT. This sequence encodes CASSVGQGMNTEAFF.

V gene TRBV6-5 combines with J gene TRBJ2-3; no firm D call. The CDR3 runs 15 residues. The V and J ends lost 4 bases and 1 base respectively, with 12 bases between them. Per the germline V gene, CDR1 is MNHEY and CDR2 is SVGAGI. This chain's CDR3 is CASSFQPHRTDTQYF. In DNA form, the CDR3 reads TGTGCCAGCAGTTTCCAGCCACATCGCACAGATACGCAGTATTTT.

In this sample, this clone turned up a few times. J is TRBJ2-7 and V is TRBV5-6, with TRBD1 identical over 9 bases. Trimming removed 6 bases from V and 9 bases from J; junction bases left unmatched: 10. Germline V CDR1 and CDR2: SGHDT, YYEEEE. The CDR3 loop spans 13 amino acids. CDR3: CASKFRDRAGQYF. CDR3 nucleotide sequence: TGTGCCAGCAAATTCCGGGACAGGGCTGGGCAGTACTTC.

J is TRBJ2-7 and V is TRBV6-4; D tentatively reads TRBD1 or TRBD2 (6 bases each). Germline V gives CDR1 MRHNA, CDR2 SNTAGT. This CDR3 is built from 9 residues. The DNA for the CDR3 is TGTGCCAGCAGTGATGTGGGGGGCGTA. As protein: CASSDVGGV.

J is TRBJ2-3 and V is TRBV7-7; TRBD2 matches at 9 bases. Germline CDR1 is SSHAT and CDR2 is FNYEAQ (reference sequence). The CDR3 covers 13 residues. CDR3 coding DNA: TGTGCTAGCTCTGCGGGAGGGGTGGATACGCAGTATTTT. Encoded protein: CASSAGGVDTQYF.

The DNA for the CDR3 is TGTGCCAGCAGTCCTGATGAGTTGAGGGGTACCTACGAGCAGTACTTC. Its protein product is CASSPDELRGTYEQYF. This chain connects TRBV28 to TRBJ2-7, with D possibly being TRBD1 or TRBD2 (5 bases each). Germline V lookup: CDR1 MDHEN, CDR2 SYDVKM. This CDR3 spans 16 amino acids. V was shortened by 5 bases and J by 2 bases, with 19 bases between the two germline ends.

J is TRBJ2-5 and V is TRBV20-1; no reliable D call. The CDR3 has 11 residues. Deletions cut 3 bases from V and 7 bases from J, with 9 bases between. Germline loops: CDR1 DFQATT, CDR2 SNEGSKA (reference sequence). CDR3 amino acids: CSARGIGTQYF. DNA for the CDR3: TGCAGTGCTAGGGGGATAGGGACCCAGTACTTC.